This TCR beta chain appears in the sequencing data of a study of T cells in tumors after PD-1 blockade. Whole-study context: Either cemiplimab 350 mg every 2 weeks or pembrolizumab 200 mg every 3 weeks was given. Points from the study as a whole: Blood contained 40% to 50% of the tumor's TCR clonotypes.

Input was roughly 550 ng to 6,500 ng of genomic DNA from tumor or blood. On this clone: Its target is not known.

The table came from immunoSEQ multiplex PCR; TCRdb's copy has only in-frame clones and leaves some out. Among some 60,000 clones, 80% were seen once, and the ten largest hold over 10%. V was cut by 8 bases and J by 0 bases, with 8 bases left in between. Germline-derived CDR1 and CDR2 are SNHLY and FYNNEI. The CDR3 contains 13 residues. This rearrangement joins TRBV2 to TRBJ1-3; D call uncertain. The starting material was PBMCs, obtained before anti-PD-1 treatment. The clonotype was recovered from a human donor with basal cell carcinoma. This CDR3 reads CASRLSSGNTIYF. In DNA, the CDR3 is TGTGCCAGCCGTCTGAGCTCTGGAAACACCATATATTTT.